This entry describes one TCR beta chain. Its specificity is not known. Other nucleotide sequences in the sample specify the same CDR3. This sample stems from a study of cytomegalovirus exposure and HLA in healthy donors. Study observations and caveats: While the bulk of TCR sequences proved rare, some public TCRs turned up in many donors.

This CDR3 has 15 amino acids. V dropped 2 bases and J dropped 7 bases, with 17 bases sitting between them. CDR1 and CDR2 from the germline V gene are MNHEY and SMNVEV (reference sequence). It was with 60 Vbeta and 13 Jbeta primers that the PCR ran. Produced via immunoSEQ multiplex PCR; TCRdb's table is partial and in-frame only. This repertoire shows under 200,000 clones, around 84% found once; its top ten account for around 6.6%. Sequencing input: PBMCs. The chain uses TRBV27 and TRBJ1-2; TRBD1 is a possible D gene (6 bases). The TCR originated in a man aged 50-59 years in good health and CMV-seropositive. The CDR3 DNA sequence: TGTGCCAGCAGTTTAATACAGGGTGGACGGAGTGGCTACACCTTC. This sequence encodes CASSLIQGGRSGYTF.